What follows are 7 T cell receptor beta chains derived from one specimen sequenced in a study of T cells in Graves' hyperthyroidism and ophthalmopathy. TCR beta CDR3 regions were amplified from RNA. With the HTBI primer set, the TCR CDR3 went through a first round of RT-PCR. TCRdb analysed the multiplex PCR reads with MiXCR anew, one entry per CDR3 protein. Among 500,000 to 550,000 distinct CDR3 sequences listed, less than 20% were seen once. Sequenced: blood. These receptors all come from a man between 35 and 55 years old with Graves' ophthalmopathy.

In its sample, this clonotype was seen many times. This chain uses TRBV5-1 with TRBJ2-3, with D unresolved. The CDR3 extends over 12 amino acids. The V gene's germline CDR1 is SGHRS and CDR2 YFSETQ. Trimming took off 0 bases at V and 8 bases at J, with 7 bases between the two ends. This chain's CDR3 is CASSLDRSTQYF. For the CDR3, the DNA is TGCGCCAGCAGCTTGGATAGGAGTACGCAGTATTTT.

Only a few counts were recorded for this clonotype. J is TRBJ1-1 and V is TRBV5-1, with 7 bases fitting TRBD1. The CDR3 is made up of 14 amino acids. Germline CDR1 is SGHRS and CDR2 is YFSETQ. Losses at the gene ends were 4 bases for V and 0 bases for J; bases not matched to a gene: 3. CDR3 sequence: CASSNRGVNTEAFF. The CDR3, as DNA: TGCGCCAGCAGCAACAGGGGAGTGAACACTGAAGCTTTCTTT.

This clonotype was found many times. The chain recombines TRBV7-2 with TRBJ2-3; tentatively, D is TRBD1 or TRBD2 (5 bases each). Germline assignment: CDR1 SGHTA and CDR2 FQGNSA. V was clipped by 4 bases and J by 0 bases, with 11 bases between them. This CDR3 contains 15 residues. DNA for the CDR3: TGTGCCAGCAGCTGGGACCGCACTAGCACAGATACGCAGTATTTT. Translating it yields CASSWDRTSTDTQYF.

In DNA, the CDR3 is TGCGCCAGCAGAGTTGACGGAGTTTTGGGCTACACCTTC. Its protein is CASRVDGVLGYTF. This chain connects TRBV10-1 to TRBJ1-2; D remains ambiguous. This CDR3 is 13 amino acids long. The V end was cut by 6 bases, the J end by 8 bases, with 16 bases between. The germline V gene has CDR1 WNHNN and CDR2 SYGVQD (reference sequence).

The chain joins TRBV29-1 to TRBJ2-5; 14 bases align to TRBD2. The trim removed 7 bases at V and 4 bases at J, leaving 5 bases unmatched. There are 14 residues in the CDR3. CDR1 SQVTM and CDR2 ANQGSEA come from the germline V gene. For the CDR3, the DNA is TGCAGCGCCGACGGGACTAGCGGGAGAGAGACCCAGTACTTC. As protein: CSADGTSGRETQYF.

This clonotype was recorded at least ten times. CDR3 in amino acids: CASSNYGYTF. CDR3 in DNA: TGTGCCAGCAGTAATTATGGCTACACCTTC. V and J are TRBV27 and TRBJ1-2; D ambiguous. The CDR3 is made up of 10 amino acids. Trimming took off 5 bases at V and 5 bases at J, with 3 bases between the two ends. The germline V gene encodes CDR1 MNHEY and CDR2 SMNVEV (reference sequence).

This clonotype has ten or more counts. The chain links TRBV30 to TRBJ2-7, with D unresolved. Germline V CDR1 and CDR2: GTSNPN, SVGIG (reference sequence). The CDR3 has 12 residues. The V end lost 1 base, the J end lost 3 bases, and 7 bases lay between the germline ends. CDR3 coding DNA: TGTGCCTGGAGTGGGTCAATCTACGAGCAGTACTTC. This sequence encodes CAWSGSIYEQYF.